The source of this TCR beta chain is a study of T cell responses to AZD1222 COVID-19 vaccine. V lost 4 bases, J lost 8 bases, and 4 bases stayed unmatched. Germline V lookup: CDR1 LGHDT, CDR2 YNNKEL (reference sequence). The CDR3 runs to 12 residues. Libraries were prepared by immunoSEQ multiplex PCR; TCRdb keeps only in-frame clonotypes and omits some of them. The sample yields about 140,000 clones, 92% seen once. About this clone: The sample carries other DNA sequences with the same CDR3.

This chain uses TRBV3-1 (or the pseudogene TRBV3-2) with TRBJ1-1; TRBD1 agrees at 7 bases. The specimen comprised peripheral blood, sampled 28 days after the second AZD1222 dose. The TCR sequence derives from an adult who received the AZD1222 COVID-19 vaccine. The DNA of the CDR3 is TGTGCCAGCAGCCGACAGGGTTTAGAAGCTTTCTTT. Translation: CASSRQGLEAFF.